Listed below are T cell receptor beta chains from one sample, sequenced in a study of T-cell memory formation after mild COVID-19. From the 5' RACE reads, TCRdb called clonotypes with MiXCR, one entry per CDR3 protein. The sample has over 5,500 distinct CDR3 sequences, roughly 60% seen once. The source material was PBMCs or a T cell subset sorted from them (not recorded which). The receptors here all came from an adult who had mild COVID-19 (a few samples of this study predate the infection). Cell type and time point are not known. CDR3s include the opening cysteine and the closing phenylalanine or tryptophan. Not every row has a clone size; where given, it reads once, few, many or a size class.

j_call | v_call | clone_size | cdr3_aa
TRBJ2-2 | TRBV9 | . | CASSVEGQVNTGELFF
TRBJ2-2 | TRBV24-1 | . | CATSDWGEVGTGELFF
TRBJ1-2 | TRBV12-3/TRBV12-4 | . | CASSLTGWKGYTF
TRBJ1-1 | TRBV5-1 | medium-sized | CASSLERTGGTEAFF
TRBJ1-5 | TRBV4-3 | medium-sized | CASSQDGVSNQPQHF
TRBJ2-5 | TRBV3-1 | . | CASSDSGGGETQYF
TRBJ2-3 | TRBV6-2/TRBV6-3 | . | CASSYSTSTDTQYF
TRBJ2-1 | TRBV12-3/TRBV12-4 | . | CASSADRVAYNEQFF
TRBJ2-1 | TRBV9 | medium-sized | CASSVMGVSTYNEQFF
TRBJ2-1 | TRBV7-9 | . | CASSPRIRDSNEQFF
TRBJ2-7 | TRBV5-1 | . | CASSLALGDLPLSYEQYF
TRBJ2-4 | TRBV20-1 | medium-sized | CSARVDGSPRGIQYF
TRBJ2-5 | TRBV6-2/TRBV6-3 | many | CASNGETQYF
TRBJ1-4 | TRBV4-2 | once | CASSQEPGQYNEKLFF
TRBJ2-5 | TRBV12-3/TRBV12-4 | . | CASSSSGKETQYF
TRBJ2-7 | TRBV7-8 | . | CASSRGTVLSYEQYF
TRBJ2-3 | TRBV30 | . | CAWSLLAGLGPSTDTQYF
TRBJ2-1 | TRBV11-2 | . | CASSLHSGGSYNEQFF
TRBJ2-3 | TRBV6-2/TRBV6-3 | . | CASRSGGRDTQYF
TRBJ1-1 | TRBV11-2 | . | CASSFTGANTEAFF
TRBJ2-3 | TRBV2 | once | CASSLTGGGDTQYF
TRBJ1-4 | TRBV18 | . | CASSPTLTGGSEKLFF
TRBJ1-3 | TRBV7-9 | medium-sized | CASSFSGNTIYF
TRBJ1-3 | TRBV29-1 | medium-sized | CSVESQGATIYF
TRBJ2-3 | TRBV7-3 | large | CASSPLVAGDTDTQYF
TRBJ2-4 | TRBV20-1 | . | CSASSEAAYIQYF
TRBJ2-3 | TRBV12-3/TRBV12-4 | . | CASSTLQGSTDTQYF
TRBJ2-3 | TRBV15 | . | CATTAGGLGTQYF
TRBJ2-5 | TRBV28 | . | CASSSHGTGWDQYF
TRBJ2-1 | TRBV7-3 | medium-sized | CASSQAAFGYNEQFF
TRBJ2-3 | TRBV19 | medium-sized | CASSVDRTDTQYF
TRBJ2-3 | TRBV6-2/TRBV6-3 | . | CASRTSGSTDTQYF
TRBJ2-5 | TRBV9 | . | CASSVGGAETQYF
TRBJ2-3 | TRBV20-1 | . | CSARVPGPDTQYF
TRBJ2-6 | TRBV24-1 | . | CATSKTQVDNSGANVLTF
TRBJ2-1 | TRBV7-8 | . | CASSPSGLAGGNEQFF
TRBJ1-1 | TRBV6-2/TRBV6-3 | medium-sized | CASTGGTEAFF
TRBJ1-6 | TRBV4-2 | medium-sized | CASSLEASYNSPLHF
TRBJ2-2 | TRBV5-1 | medium-sized | CASSLGSTGELFF
TRBJ2-1 | TRBV5-1 | medium-sized | CASSFGGNEQFF
TRBJ2-3 | TRBV6-1 | . | CASSLRSGWGTDTQYF
TRBJ1-1 | TRBV12-3/TRBV12-4 | . | CASSLGGGAQAFF
TRBJ2-5 | TRBV27 | medium-sized | CASSWSGYQETQYF
TRBJ1-1 | TRBV5-6 | . | CASSKGTSVLVRDTEAFF
TRBJ2-3 | TRBV4-2 | once | CASSQGRREDTQYF
TRBJ2-3 | TRBV4-2 | . | CASSQDLAGGTDTQYF
TRBJ2-5 | TRBV5-1 | medium-sized | CASSLAGPTGGSQYF
TRBJ2-1 | TRBV5-1 | . | CASSRPGTYNEQFF
. | TRBV3-1 | . | CASSQDWTSGYNEQFF
TRBJ2-5 | TRBV7-6 | . | CASSRQGKETQYF
TRBJ1-4 | TRBV20-1 | medium-sized | CSAPWGGEKLFF
TRBJ2-2 | TRBV27 | . | CASRWRGLAGAGELFF
. | TRBV4-3 | . | CASSQIGGTYTQYF
TRBJ2-5 | TRBV7-9 | . | CASSTNVGETQYF
TRBJ2-5 | TRBV18 | . | CASSGEDYQETQYF
TRBJ2-2 | TRBV27 | . | CASRGTPNTGELFF
TRBJ2-5 | TRBV11-2 | . | CASSPTTSGGAETQYF
TRBJ2-2 | TRBV6-5 | . | CASSVRAGELFF
TRBJ2-3 | TRBV5-5 | . | CASSFSAASTDTQYF